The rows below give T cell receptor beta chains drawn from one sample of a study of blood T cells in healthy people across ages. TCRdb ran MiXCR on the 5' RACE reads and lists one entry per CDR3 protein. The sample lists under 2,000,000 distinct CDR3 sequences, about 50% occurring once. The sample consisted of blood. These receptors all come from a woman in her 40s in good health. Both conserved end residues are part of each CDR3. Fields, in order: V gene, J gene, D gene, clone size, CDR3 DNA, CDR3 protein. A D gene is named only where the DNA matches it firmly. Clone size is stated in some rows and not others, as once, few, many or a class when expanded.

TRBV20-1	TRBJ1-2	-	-	TGCAGTGCTAGAGCCAACGATAACCGGGGCGCATATGGCTACACCTTC	CSARANDNRGAYGYTF
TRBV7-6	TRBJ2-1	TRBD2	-	TGTGCCAGCAGCCCCCCGGGACTACGTCACGGTGAGCAGTTCTTC	CASSPPGLRHGEQFF
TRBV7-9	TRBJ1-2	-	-	TGTGCCAGCAGCTTAGAGGGATTCGGCTACACCTTC	CASSLEGFGYTF
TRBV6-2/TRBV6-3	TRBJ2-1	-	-	TGTGCCAGCAGTTACTCCCTCACCGCAATATACAGTGAGCAGTTCTTC	CASSYSLTAIYSEQFF
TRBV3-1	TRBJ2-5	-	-	TGTGCCAGCAGCCAAGATCATGTGGTGGCGGAGACCCAGTACTTC	CASSQDHVVAETQYF
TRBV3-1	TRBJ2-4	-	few	TGTGCCAGCAGCCAAGATCGGGGGGCAGCGGACATTCAGTACTTC	CASSQDRGAADIQYF
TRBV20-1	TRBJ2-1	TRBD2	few	TGCAGTGCCCCCGGGACTAGTTCGAGTGAGCAGTTCTTC	CSAPGTSSSEQFF
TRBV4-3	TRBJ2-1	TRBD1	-	TGCGCCAGCAGTCATAGGGGACAGGGGGACTACAATGAGCAGTTCTTC	CASSHRGQGDYNEQFF
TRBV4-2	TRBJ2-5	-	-	TGTGCCAGCAGCCAAGATTCGGTGGGAGATGTGACCCAGTACTTC	CASSQDSVGDVTQYF
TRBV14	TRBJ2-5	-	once	TGTGCCAGCAGCCCCGCCTCCCCATCCGCGTACCAAGAGACCCAGTACTTC	CASSPASPSAYQETQYF
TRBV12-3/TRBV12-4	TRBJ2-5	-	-	TGTGCCAGCAGTTTCGGCGTCGAGGGGGAAGGGGAGACCCAGTACTTC	CASSFGVEGEGETQYF
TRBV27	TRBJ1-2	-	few	TGTGCCAGCAGTTTCCGGACGGATTATGGCTACACCTTC	CASSFRTDYGYTF
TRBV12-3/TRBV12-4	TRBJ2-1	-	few	TGTGCCAGCAGTTTTAGGACTCTAGATGAGCAGTTCTTC	CASSFRTLDEQFF
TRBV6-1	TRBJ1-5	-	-	TGTGCCAGCAGACGCAGATCCACCGGGAGTAGCAATCAGCCCCAGCATTTT	CASRRRSTGSSNQPQHF
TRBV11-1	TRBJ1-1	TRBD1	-	TGTGCCAGCAGCTTTGGGACAGGGGTTTTTGACACTGAAGCTTTCTTT	CASSFGTGVFDTEAFF
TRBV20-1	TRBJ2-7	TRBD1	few	TGCAGTTCGCCGGGACAGAGCTCCTACGAGCAGTACTTC	CSSPGQSSYEQYF
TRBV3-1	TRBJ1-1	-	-	TGTGCCAGCAGCCAAGAGAAAATCGTAGGGGCCACTGAAGCTTTCTTT	CASSQEKIVGATEAFF
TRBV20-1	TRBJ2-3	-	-	TGCAGTGCCTATAACCCCGGGGATACGCAGTATTTT	CSAYNPGDTQYF
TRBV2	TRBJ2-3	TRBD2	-	TGTGCCAGCAGGGAGACTAGCGGGACCACAGATACGCAGTATTTT	CASRETSGTTDTQYF
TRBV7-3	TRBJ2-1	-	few	TGTGCCAGCAGCTCCACCCCCACGAATGAGCAGTTCTTC	CASSSTPTNEQFF
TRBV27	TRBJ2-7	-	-	TGTGCCAGCAGTTTGGACCCCGGGACACCTTACGAGCAGTACTTC	CASSLDPGTPYEQYF
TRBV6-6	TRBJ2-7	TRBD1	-	TGTGCCAGCAGTGACGGGGACAGGTCCCACGAGCAGTACTTC	CASSDGDRSHEQYF
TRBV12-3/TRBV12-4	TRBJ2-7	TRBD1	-	TGTGCCAGCAGTTTGGGGGACAGGTTCTACGAGCAGTACTTC	CASSLGDRFYEQYF
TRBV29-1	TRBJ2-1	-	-	TGCAGCGTTTCGAGGGGGGATGAGCAGTTCTTC	CSVSRGDEQFF
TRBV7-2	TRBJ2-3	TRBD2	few	TGTGCCAGCAGCCCCTCTAGCGGGGTGATTGGGCAGTATTTT	CASSPSSGVIGQYF
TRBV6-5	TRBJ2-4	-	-	TGTGCCAGCAGAATCACAGGAGGGTCCAAAAACATTCAGTACTTC	CASRITGGSKNIQYF
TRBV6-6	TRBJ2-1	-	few	TGTGCCAGCAGTACCCCGACTAGTAGCCGTGAGCAGTTCTTC	CASSTPTSSREQFF
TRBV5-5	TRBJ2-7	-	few	TGTGCCAGCAGCAATTACAGGGCCGGTTCGGTGGAGCAGTACTTC	CASSNYRAGSVEQYF
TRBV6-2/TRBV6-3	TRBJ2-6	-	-	TGTGCCAGCAGTTATCGGCCAGGGGAATCCTCTGGGGCCAACGTCCTGACTTTC	CASSYRPGESSGANVLTF
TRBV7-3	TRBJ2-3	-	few	TGTGCCAGCAGCTTAACGGGGGAATCTAGCACAGATACGCAGTATTTT	CASSLTGESSTDTQYF
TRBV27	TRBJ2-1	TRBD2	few	TGTGCCAGCCCCACCAGCCGGGGGGTCCATGAGCAGTTCTTC	CASPTSRGVHEQFF
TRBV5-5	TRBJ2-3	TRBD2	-	TGTGCCAGCAGCACCGGGACTACTCGCACAGATACGCAGTATTTT	CASSTGTTRTDTQYF
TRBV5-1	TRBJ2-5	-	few	TGCGCCAGCAGCTTTACCGGGACAACCCAAGAGACCCAGTACTTC	CASSFTGTTQETQYF
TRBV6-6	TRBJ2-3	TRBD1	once	TGTGCCAGCCGAATCACAGGGGGCGGCGGAGATACGCAGTATTTT	CASRITGGGGDTQYF
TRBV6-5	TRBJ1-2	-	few	TGTGCCAGCAGTTACCTGGCAGGTCCAGCTAAGGACTGGAGGAACTATGGCTACACCTTC	CASSYLAGPAKDWRNYGYTF
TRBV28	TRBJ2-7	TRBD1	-	TGTGCCACCGGACAGGCCTACGAGCAGTACTTC	CATGQAYEQYF
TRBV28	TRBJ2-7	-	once	TGTGCCAGCAGCCCGGATGGGACCCGCGAGCAGTACTTC	CASSPDGTREQYF
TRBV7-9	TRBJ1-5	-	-	TGTGCCAGCATCACGAATTGGGGGGGCATATATGACTCGACCCAGCATTTT	CASITNWGGIYDSTQHF
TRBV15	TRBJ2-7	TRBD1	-	TGTGCCACCGATTCCGGGACAGGGGCGCTCCGGCGTCCTAACGAGCAGTACTTC	CATDSGTGALRRPNEQYF
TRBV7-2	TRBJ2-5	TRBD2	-	TGTGCCAGCAGCTTCTTAGCGGGACCGCCGCTCTCACAAGAGACCCAGTACTTC	CASSFLAGPPLSQETQYF
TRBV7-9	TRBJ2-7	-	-	TGTGCCAGCAGCTTCGGGGCAGGACATGGCGAGCAGTACTTC	CASSFGAGHGEQYF
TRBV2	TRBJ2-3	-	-	TGTGCCAGCAGAGAAGCTCTCCAGGGAGATACGCGGTATTTT	CASREALQGDTRYF
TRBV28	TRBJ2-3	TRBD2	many	TGTGCCAGCAGTGGCGGGGGGTCCCGCACAGATACGCAGTATTTT	CASSGGGSRTDTQYF
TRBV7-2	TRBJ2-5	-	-	TGTGCCAGCAGGACGGATTTAGGTAACCAAGAGACCCAGTACTTC	CASRTDLGNQETQYF
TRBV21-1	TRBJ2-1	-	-	TGCGCCAGCAGCAAATCGAGGGGGCCTGGGAATGAGCAGTTCTTC	CASSKSRGPGNEQFF
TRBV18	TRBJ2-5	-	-	TGTGCCAGCTCACCAGCCCATGGACTGATGCAAGAGACCCAGTACTTC	CASSPAHGLMQETQYF
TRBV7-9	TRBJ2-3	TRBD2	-	TGTGCCAGCAGCTTATTGCGGGGGGGCTCCAACACAGATACGCAGTATTTT	CASSLLRGGSNTDTQYF
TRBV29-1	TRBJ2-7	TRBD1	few	TGCAGCGTTCACATAGGGGCCGACAGGGGGAACGAGCAGTACTTC	CSVHIGADRGNEQYF
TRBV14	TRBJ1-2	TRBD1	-	TGTGCCAGCAGCCAAGATTTGGACAGGGGGCCGAGTGGCTACACCTTC	CASSQDLDRGPSGYTF
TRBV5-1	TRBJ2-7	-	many	TGCGCCAGCAGCTGGCATCAGGATGCCGAGCAGTACTTC	CASSWHQDAEQYF